This entry concerns a single T cell receptor beta chain. Trimming shortened V by 4 bases and J by 4 bases, and 17 bases separated the two germline ends. CDR3 size: 15 residues. Germline V lookup: CDR1 SGHRS, CDR2 YFSETQ. The data were produced by immunoSEQ multiplex PCR, yet TCRdb's version contains in-frame clones alone and is incomplete. The sample carries about 41,000 clones, 75% to 85% recorded once. The source of the sample is a study of T cells in localized non-small cell lung cancer. This receptor was obtained from a man aged 40 to 70 with stage II lung adenocarcinoma. The specimen comprised PBMCs, sampled before any cancer treatment. This rearrangement joins TRBV5-1 to TRBJ2-5; a possible D gene is TRBD1 (6 bases). CDR3 sequence: CASSIAGLGGETQYF. CDR3 in DNA: TGCGCCAGCAGCATCGCAGGGTTAGGGGGAGAGACCCAGTACTTC.